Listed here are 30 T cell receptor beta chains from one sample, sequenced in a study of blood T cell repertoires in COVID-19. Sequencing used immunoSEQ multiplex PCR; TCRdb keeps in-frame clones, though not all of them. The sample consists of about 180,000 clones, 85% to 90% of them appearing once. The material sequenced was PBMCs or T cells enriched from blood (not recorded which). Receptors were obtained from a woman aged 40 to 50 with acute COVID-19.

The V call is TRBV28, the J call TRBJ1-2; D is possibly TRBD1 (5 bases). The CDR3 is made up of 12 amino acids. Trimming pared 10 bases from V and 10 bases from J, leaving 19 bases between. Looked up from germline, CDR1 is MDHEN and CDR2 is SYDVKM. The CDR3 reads CATEGAGQLYTF. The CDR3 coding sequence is TGTGCCACCGAAGGGGCAGGGCAACTCTACACCTTC.

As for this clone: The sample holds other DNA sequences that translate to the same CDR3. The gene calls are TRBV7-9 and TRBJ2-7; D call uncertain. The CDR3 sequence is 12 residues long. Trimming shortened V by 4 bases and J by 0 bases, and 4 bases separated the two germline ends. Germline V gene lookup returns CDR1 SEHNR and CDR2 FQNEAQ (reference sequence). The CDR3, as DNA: TGTGCCAGCAGCTCGAGCTCCTACGAGCAGTACTTC. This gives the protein CASSSSSYEQYF.

Here the CDR3 reads CASSLYRAGQGDTIYF. The CDR3 DNA reads TGTGCCAGCAGCTTATATCGAGCGGGACAGGGTGACACCATATATTTT. V usage is TRBV7-2 and J usage is TRBJ1-3, with TRBD1 matching 9 bases. The CDR3 has 16 residues. Germline V gene data show CDR1 as SGHTA and CDR2 as FQGNSA. Unmatched junction bases numbered 10, after V lost 2 bases and J lost 8 bases.

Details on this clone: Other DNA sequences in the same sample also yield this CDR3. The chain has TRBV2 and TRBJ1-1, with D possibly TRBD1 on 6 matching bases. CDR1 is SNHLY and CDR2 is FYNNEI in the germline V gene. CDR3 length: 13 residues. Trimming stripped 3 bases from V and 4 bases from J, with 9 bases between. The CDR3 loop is CASSDLGATEAFF. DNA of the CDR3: TGTGCCAGCAGTGATCTGGGGGCCACTGAAGCTTTCTTT.

The CDR3 DNA reads as TGTGCCAGTAGTATGCGACAGTGGAACACTGAAGCTTTCTTT. Encoded protein: CASSMRQWNTEAFF. V is TRBV19 and J is TRBJ1-1; possible D gene TRBD1, 5 bases. V was cut by 3 bases and J by 1 base, with 9 bases left in between. CDR3 length equals 14 residues. The germline V gene has CDR1 LNHDA and CDR2 SQIVND (reference sequence).

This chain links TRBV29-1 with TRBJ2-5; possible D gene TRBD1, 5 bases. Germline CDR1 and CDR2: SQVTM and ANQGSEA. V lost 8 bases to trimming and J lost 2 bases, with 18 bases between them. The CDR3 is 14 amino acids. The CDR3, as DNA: TGCAGCTACTCTTCCCGACAGAGTCAAGAGACCCAGTACTTC. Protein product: CSYSSRQSQETQYF.

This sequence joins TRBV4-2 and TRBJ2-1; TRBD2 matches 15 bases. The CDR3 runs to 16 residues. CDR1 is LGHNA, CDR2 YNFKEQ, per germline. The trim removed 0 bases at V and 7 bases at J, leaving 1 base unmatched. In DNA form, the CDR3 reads TGTGCCAGCAGCCAAGATGGACTAGCGGGAGGGAATGAGCAGTTCTTC. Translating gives CASSQDGLAGGNEQFF.

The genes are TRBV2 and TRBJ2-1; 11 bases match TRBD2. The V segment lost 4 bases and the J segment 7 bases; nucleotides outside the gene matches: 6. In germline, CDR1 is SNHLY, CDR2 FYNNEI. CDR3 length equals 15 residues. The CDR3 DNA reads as TGTGCCAGCAGTGTTTTTAGCGGGGGGGCAAATGAGCAGTTCTTC. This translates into CASSVFSGGANEQFF.

CDR3 loop: CASSFWTGNYGYTF. The DNA for the CDR3 is TGTGCCAGCAGTTTCTGGACAGGGAACTATGGCTACACCTTC. The chain recombines TRBV28 with TRBJ1-2, with TRBD1 matching 8 bases. CDR1 and CDR2 (germline): MDHEN, SYDVKM. Trimming took 3 bases from V and 2 from J; bases not matched to a gene: 2. This CDR3 spans 14 amino acids.

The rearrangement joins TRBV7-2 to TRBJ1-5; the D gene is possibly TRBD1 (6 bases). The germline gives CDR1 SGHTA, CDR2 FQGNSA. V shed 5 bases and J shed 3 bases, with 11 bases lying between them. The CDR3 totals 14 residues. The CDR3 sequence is CASSPGAFNQPQHF. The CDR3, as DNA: TGTGCCAGCAGCCCAGGGGCTTTCAATCAGCCCCAGCATTTT.

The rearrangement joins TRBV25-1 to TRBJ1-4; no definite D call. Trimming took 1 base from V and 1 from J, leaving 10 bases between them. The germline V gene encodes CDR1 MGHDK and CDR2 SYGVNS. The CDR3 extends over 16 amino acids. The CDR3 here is CASSESHSITNEKLFF. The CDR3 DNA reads TGTGCCAGCAGTGAATCACACAGCATAACTAATGAAAAACTGTTTTTT.

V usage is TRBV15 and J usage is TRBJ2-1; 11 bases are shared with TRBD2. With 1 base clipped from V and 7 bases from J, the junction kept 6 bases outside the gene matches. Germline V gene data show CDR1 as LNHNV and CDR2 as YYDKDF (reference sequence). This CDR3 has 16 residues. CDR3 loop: CATSRASGRFVNEQFF. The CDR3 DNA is TGTGCCACCAGCAGAGCTAGCGGGAGGTTCGTGAATGAGCAGTTCTTC.

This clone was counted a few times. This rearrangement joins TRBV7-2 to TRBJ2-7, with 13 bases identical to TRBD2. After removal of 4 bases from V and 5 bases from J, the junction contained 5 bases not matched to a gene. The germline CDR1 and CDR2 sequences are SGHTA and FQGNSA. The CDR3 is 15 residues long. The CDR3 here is CASSSWTSGSNEQYF. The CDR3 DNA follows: TGTGCCAGCAGCTCATGGACTAGCGGGAGCAACGAGCAGTACTTC.

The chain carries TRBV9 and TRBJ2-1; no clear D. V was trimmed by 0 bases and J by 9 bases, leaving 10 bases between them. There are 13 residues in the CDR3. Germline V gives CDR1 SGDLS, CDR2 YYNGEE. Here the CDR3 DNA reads TGTGCCAGCAGCGTAGCTTTCTGGAGTGAGCAGTTCTTC. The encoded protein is CASSVAFWSEQFF. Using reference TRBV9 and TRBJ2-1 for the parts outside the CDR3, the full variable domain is DSGVTQTPKHLITATGQRVTLRCSPRSGDLSVYWYQQSLDQGLQFLIQYYNGEERAKGNILERFSAQQFPDLHSELNLSSLELGDSALYFCASSVAFWSEQFFGPGTRLTVL.

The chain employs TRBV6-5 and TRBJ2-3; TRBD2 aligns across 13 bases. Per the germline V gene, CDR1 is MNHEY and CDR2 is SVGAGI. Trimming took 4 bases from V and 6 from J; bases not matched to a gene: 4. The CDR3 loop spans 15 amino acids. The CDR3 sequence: CASSSGLAGRDTQYF. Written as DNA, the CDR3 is TGTGCCAGCAGTTCGGGACTAGCGGGGCGGGATACGCAGTATTTT.

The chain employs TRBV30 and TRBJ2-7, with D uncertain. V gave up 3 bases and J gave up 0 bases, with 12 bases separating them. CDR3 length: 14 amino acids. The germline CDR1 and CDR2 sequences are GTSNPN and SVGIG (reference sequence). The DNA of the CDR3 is TGTGCCTGGAGAAGACTTCAGAGCTCCTACGAGCAGTACTTC. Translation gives CAWRRLQSSYEQYF.

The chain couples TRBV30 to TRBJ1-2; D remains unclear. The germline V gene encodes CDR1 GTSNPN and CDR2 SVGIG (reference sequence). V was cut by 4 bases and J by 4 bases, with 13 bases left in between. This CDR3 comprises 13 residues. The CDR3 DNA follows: TGTGCCTGGACCCAACTCGGGGTCTATGGCTACACCTTC. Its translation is CAWTQLGVYGYTF.

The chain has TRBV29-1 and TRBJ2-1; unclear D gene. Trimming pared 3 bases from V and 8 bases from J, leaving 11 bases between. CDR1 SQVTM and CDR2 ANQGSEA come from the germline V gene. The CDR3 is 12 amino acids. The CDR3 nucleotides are TGCAGCGTTGAGGCCGGAGAGTATGAGCAGTTCTTC. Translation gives CSVEAGEYEQFF.

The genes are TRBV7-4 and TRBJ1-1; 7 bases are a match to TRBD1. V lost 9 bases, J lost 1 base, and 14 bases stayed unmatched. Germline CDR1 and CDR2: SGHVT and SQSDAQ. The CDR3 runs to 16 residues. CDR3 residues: CASPLPGQVRNTEAFF. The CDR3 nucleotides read TGTGCCAGTCCTCTTCCCGGACAGGTCAGGAACACTGAAGCTTTCTTT.

The DNA of the CDR3 is TGCACCAGCAGCGTTCGGACTAGCGGGAGGTCCCATTCCTACGAGCAGTACTTC. Protein: CTSSVRTSGRSHSYEQYF. The J gene is TRBJ2-7, the V gene TRBV1; TRBD2 is taken as the D call from the table, unchecked against the DNA. TRBV1 is an annotated pseudogene. The CDR3 runs to 18 residues.

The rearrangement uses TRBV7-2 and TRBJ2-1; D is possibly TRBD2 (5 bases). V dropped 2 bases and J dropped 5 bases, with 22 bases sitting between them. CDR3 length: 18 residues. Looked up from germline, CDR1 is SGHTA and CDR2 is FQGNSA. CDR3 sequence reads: CASSLILFMGSGNNEQFF. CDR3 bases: TGTGCCAGCAGCTTAATTCTCTTTATGGGGAGTGGCAACAATGAGCAGTTCTTC.

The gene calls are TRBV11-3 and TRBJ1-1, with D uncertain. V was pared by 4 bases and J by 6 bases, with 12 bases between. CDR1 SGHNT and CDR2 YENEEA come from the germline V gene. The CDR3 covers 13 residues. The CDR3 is CASSSTGISEAFF. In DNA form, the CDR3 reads TGTGCCAGCAGCTCCACCGGGATCTCTGAAGCTTTCTTT.

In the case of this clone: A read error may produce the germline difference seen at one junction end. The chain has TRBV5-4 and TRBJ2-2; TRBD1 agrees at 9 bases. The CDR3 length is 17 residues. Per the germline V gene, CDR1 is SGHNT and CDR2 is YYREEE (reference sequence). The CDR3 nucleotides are TGTGCCAGCAGTTTGGCTATGGGACAGGGCCGCACCGGGGAGCTGTTTTTT. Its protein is CASSLAMGQGRTGELFF.

The CDR3 loop reads CASSQAGTTEQYF. CDR3 sequence (DNA): TGCGCCAGCAGCCAGGCTGGGACAACGGAGCAGTACTTC. J is TRBJ2-7 and V is TRBV5-1, with TRBD1 as a possible D gene (6 bases). The germline V gene has CDR1 SGHRS and CDR2 YFSETQ. CDR3 size: 13 residues. Trimming stripped 4 bases from V and 7 bases from J, with 15 bases between.

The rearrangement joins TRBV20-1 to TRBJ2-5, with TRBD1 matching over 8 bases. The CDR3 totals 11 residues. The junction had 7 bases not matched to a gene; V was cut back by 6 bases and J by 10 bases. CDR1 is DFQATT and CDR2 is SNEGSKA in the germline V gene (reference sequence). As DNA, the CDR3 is TGCAGTGCCACGACAGGGGCGGTCCAGTACTTC. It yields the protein CSATTGAVQYF.

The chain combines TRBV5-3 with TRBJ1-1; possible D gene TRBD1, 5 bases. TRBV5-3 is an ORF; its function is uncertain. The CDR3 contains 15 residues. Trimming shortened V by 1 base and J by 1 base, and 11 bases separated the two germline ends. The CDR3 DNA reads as TGTGCCAGAAGCTTGACGAGGGACTCGAACACTGAAGCTTTCTTT. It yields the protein CARSLTRDSNTEAFF.

The CDR3 DNA is TGCGCCAGCAGCTTGGTCCGGTACACCGGGGAGCTGTTTTTT. Protein sequence: CASSLVRYTGELFF. V is TRBV5-1 and J is TRBJ2-2; D is ambiguous. Trimming took off 0 bases at V and 3 bases at J, with 6 bases between the two ends. In germline, CDR1 is SGHRS, CDR2 YFSETQ. The CDR3 runs 14 residues.

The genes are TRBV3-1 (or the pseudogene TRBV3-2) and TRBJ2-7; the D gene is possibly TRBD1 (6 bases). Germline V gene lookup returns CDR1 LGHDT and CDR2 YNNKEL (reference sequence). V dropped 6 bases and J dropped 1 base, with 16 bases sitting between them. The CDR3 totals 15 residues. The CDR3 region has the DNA TGTGCCAGCAGGCCAAAGCAGGGGACATCCTACGAGCAGTACTTC. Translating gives CASRPKQGTSYEQYF.

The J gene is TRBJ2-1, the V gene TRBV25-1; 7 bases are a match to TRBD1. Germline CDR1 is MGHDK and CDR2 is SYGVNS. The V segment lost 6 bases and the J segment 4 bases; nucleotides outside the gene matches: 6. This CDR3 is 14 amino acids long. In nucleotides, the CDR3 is TGTGCCAGCAGGGAGACAGGGCGGTACAATGAGCAGTTCTTC. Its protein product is CASRETGRYNEQFF.

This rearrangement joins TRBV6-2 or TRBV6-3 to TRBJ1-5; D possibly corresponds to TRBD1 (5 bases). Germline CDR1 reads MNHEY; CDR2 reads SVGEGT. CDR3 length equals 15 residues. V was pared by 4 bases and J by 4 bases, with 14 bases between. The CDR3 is CASSLTAGVNQPQHF. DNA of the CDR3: TGTGCCAGCAGTTTAACGGCGGGGGTTAATCAGCCCCAGCATTTT.